The next 3 T cell receptor beta chains were all read from a single sample in a study of Graves' ophthalmopathy and Graves' hyperthyroidism. Researchers took RNA transcripts and amplified TCR beta CDR3 regions from them. HTBI-primed first-round RT-PCR preceded second-round multiplex PCR. MiXCR, run by TCRdb on the multiplex PCR reads, gives a single entry per CDR3 protein. The sample shows hundreds of thousands of distinct CDR3 sequences, about 41% of them seen only once. Input material: peripheral blood. The source of these receptors is an adult man with Graves' ophthalmopathy.

This clonotype appeared many times. V and J are TRBV4-3 and TRBJ1-4, with D uncertain. Germline V gives CDR1 LGHNA, CDR2 YSLEER. The V and J ends lost 2 bases and 6 bases respectively, with 13 bases between them. This CDR3 has 15 amino acids. CDR3 residues: CASSQSLAEDEKLFF. CDR3 DNA: TGCGCCAGCAGCCAATCCCTGGCGGAAGATGAAAAACTGTTTTTT.

This clonotype has at least ten counts. V usage is TRBV10-3 and J usage is TRBJ2-7; 10 bases are shared with TRBD2. This CDR3 comprises 14 residues. J lost 5 bases, V lost 10 bases, and 11 bases had no gene match. In germline, CDR1 is ENHRY, CDR2 SYGVKD. CDR3 nucleotides: TGTGCCACTCTTAGCGGGAGGATCCTTCACGAGCAGTACTTC. Its translation: CATLSGRILHEQYF.

There are many counts of this clonotype. The rearrangement links TRBV7-8 to TRBJ1-4; D call uncertain. The CDR3 covers 14 residues. The germline V and J ends were trimmed by 0 bases and 5 bases, with 7 bases remaining between them. The germline gives CDR1 SGHVS, CDR2 FQNEAQ. The CDR3 DNA follows: TGTGCCAGCAGCTTAGCCCGGACGAATGAAAAACTGTTTTTT. This translates into CASSLARTNEKLFF.